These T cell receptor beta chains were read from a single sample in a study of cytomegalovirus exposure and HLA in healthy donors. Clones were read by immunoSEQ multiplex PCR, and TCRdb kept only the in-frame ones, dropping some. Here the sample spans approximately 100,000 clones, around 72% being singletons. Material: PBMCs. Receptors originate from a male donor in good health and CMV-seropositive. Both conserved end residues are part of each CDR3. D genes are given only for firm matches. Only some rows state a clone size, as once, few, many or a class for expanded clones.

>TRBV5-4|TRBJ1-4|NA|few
TGTGCCAGCAGCTTCGACAGCAATAATGAAAAACTGTTTTTT
CASSFDSNNEKLFF
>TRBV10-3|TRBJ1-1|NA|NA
TGTGCCATCAGTGACAGGGTAGGGACTGAAGCTTTCTTT
CAISDRVGTEAFF
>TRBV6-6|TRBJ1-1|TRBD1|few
TGTGCCAACTCTCAGGACAGGATCATGAACACTGAAGCTTTCTTT
CANSQDRIMNTEAFF
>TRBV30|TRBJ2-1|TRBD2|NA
TGTGCCTGGAGTGTTAGTAGCGGGGGAAGATACAATGAGCAGTTCTTC
CAWSVSSGGRYNEQFF
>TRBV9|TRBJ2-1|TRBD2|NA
TGTGCCAGCAACGGACTAGCGGGAGACTCCTACAATGAGCAGTTCTTC
CASNGLAGDSYNEQFF
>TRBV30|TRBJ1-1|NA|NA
TGTGCCTGGAGTGCCGGGAACACTGAAGCTTTCTTT
CAWSAGNTEAFF
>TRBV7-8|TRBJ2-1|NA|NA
TGTGCCAGCAGCCTAAACTTTAGGGTCCGGCACTCCGGGGGGCACAGTTACAATGAGCAGTTCTTC
CASSLNFRVRHSGGHSYNEQFF
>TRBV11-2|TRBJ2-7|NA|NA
TGTGCCAGCAGGCTAGCGTCGTACGAGCAGTACTTC
CASRLASYEQYF
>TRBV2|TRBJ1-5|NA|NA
TGTGCCAGCAGTGAAGGGGCCAATCAGCCCCAGCATTTT
CASSEGANQPQHF
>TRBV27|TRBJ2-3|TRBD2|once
TGTGCCAGCAGATTGGGGGGGGTGGGCACAGATACGCAGTATTTT
CASRLGGVGTDTQYF
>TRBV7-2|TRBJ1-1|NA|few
TGTGCCAGCAGCTTTGGAGGGGCTGAAGCTTTCTTT
CASSFGGAEAFF
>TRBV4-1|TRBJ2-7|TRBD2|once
TGCGCCAGCAGCCAAGAAAGGGCTAGCGGGGGGGGCGAGCAGTACTTC
CASSQERASGGGEQYF
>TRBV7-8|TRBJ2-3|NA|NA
TGTGCCAGCAGCTTATCCAGGGCAGATACGCAGTATTTT
CASSLSRADTQYF
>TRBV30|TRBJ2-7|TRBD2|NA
TGTGCCTGGAGGACTAGCGGGAACTACGAGCAGTACTTC
CAWRTSGNYEQYF
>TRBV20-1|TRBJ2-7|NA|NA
TGCGGTCTTAGAGACGGTCACGAGCAGTACTTC
CGLRDGHEQYF
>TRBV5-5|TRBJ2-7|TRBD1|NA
TGTGCCAGCAGCTACCAGGGGGCTAGGTACGAGCAGTACTTC
CASSYQGARYEQYF
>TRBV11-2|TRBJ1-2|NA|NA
TGTGCCAGCAGCTTAGATCAGGCCCTAAACTATGGCTACACCTTC
CASSLDQALNYGYTF
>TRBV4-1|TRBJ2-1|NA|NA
TGCGCCAGCAGCCAAGGGAGGGGATTGAGCTCCTACAATGAGCAGTTCTTC
CASSQGRGLSSYNEQFF
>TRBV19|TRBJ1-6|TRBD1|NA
TGTGCCAGTAGTGGCGGACAGGGGAGGAATTCACCCCTCCACTTT
CASSGGQGRNSPLHF
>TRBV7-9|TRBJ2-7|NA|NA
TGTGCCAGCAGCTTAGAATTGACAGCCTACGAGCAGTACTTC
CASSLELTAYEQYF
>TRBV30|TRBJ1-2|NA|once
TGTGCCTGCACTCCTACAGGGTTTCGGGGCTACACCTTC
CACTPTGFRGYTF
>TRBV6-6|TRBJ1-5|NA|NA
TGTACCAGCAGTTACGGGGCAGCCAATCAGCCCCAGCATTTT
CTSSYGAANQPQHF
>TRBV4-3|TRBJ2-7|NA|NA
TGCGCCAGCAGCCAAGATTACGGTTACGAGCAGTACTTC
CASSQDYGYEQYF
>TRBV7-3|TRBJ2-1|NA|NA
TGTGCCAGCAGCAGAGATAGGGGTTACAATGAGCAGTTCTTC
CASSRDRGYNEQFF
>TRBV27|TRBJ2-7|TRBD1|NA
TGTGCCAGCAGCCCGACCGGGACAGGCTCCTACGAGCAGTACTTC
CASSPTGTGSYEQYF
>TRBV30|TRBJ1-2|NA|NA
TGTGCCTGGAGCTACTCCGGGGGGGGCTACACCTTC
CAWSYSGGGYTF
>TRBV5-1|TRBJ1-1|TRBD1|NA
TGCGCCAGCAGCTTGGAGGGGACAGGGACGGAGACTGAAGCTTTCTTT
CASSLEGTGTETEAFF
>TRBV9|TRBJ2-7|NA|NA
TGTGCCAGCAGCGAGACCCCAGGAGGACTCTACGAGCAGTACTTC
CASSETPGGLYEQYF
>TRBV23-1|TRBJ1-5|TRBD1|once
TGCGCCAGCAGCCCACCTACAGGGGGCAATCAGCCCCAGCATTTT
CASSPPTGGNQPQHF
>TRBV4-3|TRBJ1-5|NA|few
TGCGCCAGCAGCCAAGGCCTCGGGGATCAGCCCCAGCATTTT
CASSQGLGDQPQHF
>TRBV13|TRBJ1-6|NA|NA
TGTGCCAGCAGCACCCATCCAAGGGGAGGGTATTCACCCCTCCACTTT
CASSTHPRGGYSPLHF
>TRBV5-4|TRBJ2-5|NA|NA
TGTGCCAGCAGCTCGGACAGCGGAGAACAAGAGACCCAGTACTTC
CASSSDSGEQETQYF
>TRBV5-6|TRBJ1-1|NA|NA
TGTGCCAGCAGCTTGGGGGGAGGGGGAGCTTTCTTT
CASSLGGGGAFF
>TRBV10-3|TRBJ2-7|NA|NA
TGTGCCATCACCGACCGGGTGGACAGCTCCTACGAGCAGTACTTC
CAITDRVDSSYEQYF
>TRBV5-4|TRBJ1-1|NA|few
TGTGCCAGCAGGGCAGGCTCGACGAACACTGAAGCTTTCTTT
CASRAGSTNTEAFF